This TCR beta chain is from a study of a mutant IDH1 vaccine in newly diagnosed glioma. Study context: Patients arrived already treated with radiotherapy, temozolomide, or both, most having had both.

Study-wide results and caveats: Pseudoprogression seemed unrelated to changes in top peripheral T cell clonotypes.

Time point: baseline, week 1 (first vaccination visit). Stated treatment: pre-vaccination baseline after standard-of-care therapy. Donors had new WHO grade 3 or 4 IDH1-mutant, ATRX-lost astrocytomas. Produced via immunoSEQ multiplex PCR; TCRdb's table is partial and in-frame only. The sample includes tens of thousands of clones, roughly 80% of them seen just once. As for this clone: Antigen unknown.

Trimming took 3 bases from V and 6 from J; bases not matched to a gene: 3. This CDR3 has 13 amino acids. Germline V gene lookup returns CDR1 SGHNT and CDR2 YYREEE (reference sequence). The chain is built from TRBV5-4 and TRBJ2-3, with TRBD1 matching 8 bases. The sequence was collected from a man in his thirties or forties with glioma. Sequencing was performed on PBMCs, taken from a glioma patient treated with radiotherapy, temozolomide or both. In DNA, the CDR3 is TGTGCCAGCAGCTCAGGGGACAGGGATACGCAGTATTTT. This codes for CASSSGDRDTQYF.